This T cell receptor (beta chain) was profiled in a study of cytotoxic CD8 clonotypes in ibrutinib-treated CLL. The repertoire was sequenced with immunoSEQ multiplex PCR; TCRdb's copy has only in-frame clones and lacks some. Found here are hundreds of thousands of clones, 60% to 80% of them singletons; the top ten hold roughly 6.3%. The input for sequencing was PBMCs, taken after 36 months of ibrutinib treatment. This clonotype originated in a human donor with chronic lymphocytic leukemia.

The CDR3 here is CASSPTIQGHGYTF. CDR3 DNA: TGTGCCAGCAGCCCCACGATCCAGGGACATGGCTACACCTTC. V usage is TRBV7-2 and J usage is TRBJ1-2; D perhaps matches TRBD1 (5 bases). Germline values: CDR1 SGHTA, CDR2 FQGNSA. CDR3 length: 14 residues. Trimming removed 5 bases from V and 6 bases from J, with 16 bases in between.